These 27 T cell receptor beta chains came from one sample sequenced in a study of cytomegalovirus exposure and HLA in healthy donors. The PCR contained 60 Vbeta and 13 Jbeta primers. TCRdb's copy holds only in-frame clones and misses some; the assay was immunoSEQ multiplex PCR. The table for this sample gives roughly 200,000 clones. Material: PBMCs. The source is a man between 25 and 39 years old in good health and CMV-seronegative.

The chain couples TRBV6-6 to TRBJ1-1, with D possibly being TRBD1 (5 bases). The V end was cut by 0 bases, the J end by 10 bases, with 15 bases between. The CDR3 totals 14 residues. Germline CDR1 MNHNY, CDR2 SVGAGI (reference sequence). The CDR3 bases are TGTGCCAGCAGTTACTCAAACGGCCCGCAGGGAGCTTTCTTT. Translation: CASSYSNGPQGAFF.

The V and J genes are TRBV5-1 and TRBJ2-1; D is perhaps TRBD2 (6 bases). The germline V and J ends were trimmed by 1 base and 1 base, with 9 bases remaining between them. CDR1 and CDR2 (germline): SGHRS, YFSETQ. The CDR3 spans 15 residues. The DNA for the CDR3 is TGCGCCAGCAGCTTGATAGCGGATTCCTACAATGAGCAGTTCTTC. This translates into CASSLIADSYNEQFF. Supplemented by reference TRBV5-1 and TRBJ2-1, the full variable domain reads KAGVTQTPRYLIKTRGQQVTLSCSPISGHRSVSWYQQTPGQGLQFLFEYFSETQRNKGNFPGRFSGRQFSNSRSEMNVSTLELGDSALYLCASSLIADSYNEQFFGPGTRLTVL.

This sequence joins TRBV6-6 and TRBJ1-1, with 7 bases fitting TRBD1. Losses at the gene ends were 2 bases for V and 0 bases for J; bases not matched to a gene: 6. Germline CDR1 is MNHNY and CDR2 is SVGAGI (reference sequence). The length of the CDR3 is 16 residues. In DNA, the CDR3 is TGTGCCAGCAGTTACCCCCGGGGACAGATGAACACTGAAGCTTTCTTT. Amino acid sequence: CASSYPRGQMNTEAFF.

V usage is TRBV9 and J usage is TRBJ2-1; no clear D. CDR1 is SGDLS and CDR2 is YYNGEE in the germline V gene. This CDR3 region has 14 residues. Trimming cost V 4 bases and J 7 bases, with 15 bases left between them. The CDR3 sequence: CASSSPGRGNEQFF. The DNA for the CDR3 is TGTGCCAGCAGCTCACCCGGAAGAGGTAATGAGCAGTTCTTC.

The chain links TRBV7-9 to TRBJ2-2; 10 nucleotides agree with TRBD2. The CDR3 consists of 15 residues. The germline V gene encodes CDR1 SEHNR and CDR2 FQNEAQ (reference sequence). The V and J ends lost 5 bases and 4 bases, in that order; junction bases with no gene match: 4. Written as DNA, the CDR3 is TGTGCCAGCAGCGAGACTAGCGGGCCCACCGGGGAGCTGTTTTTT. Translating gives CASSETSGPTGELFF. Together with reference TRBV7-9 and TRBJ2-2, the CDR3 gives the full variable domain: DTGVSQNPRHKITKRGQNVTFRCDPISEHNRLYWYRQTLGQGPEFLTYFQNEAQLEKSRLLSDRFSAERPKGSFSTLEIQRTEQGDSAMYLCASSETSGPTGELFFGEGSRLTVL.

DNA for the CDR3: TGTGCCTGGAGTCCACCAGGGTTATCACCCCTCCACTTT. Translated: CAWSPPGLSPLHF. This chain links TRBV30 with TRBJ1-6, with a weak D call TRBD1 (5 bases). CDR3 length equals 13 residues. Germline lookup yields CDR1 GTSNPN and CDR2 SVGIG (reference sequence). V dropped 2 bases and J dropped 10 bases, with 12 bases sitting between them.

The V and J genes are TRBV6-1 and TRBJ2-5; 11 bases align to TRBD1. Germline CDR1 is MNHNS and CDR2 is SASEGT. This CDR3 contains 15 residues. The trim removed 6 bases at V and 5 bases at J, leaving 8 bases unmatched. This CDR3 reads CASRRTGGLGETQYF. The DNA of the CDR3 is TGTGCCAGCAGACGGACAGGGGGCTTAGGGGAGACCCAGTACTTC.

The CDR3 loop is CATSRDLAGSGANVLTF. DNA for the CDR3: TGTGCCACCAGCAGAGATCTAGCGGGGTCTGGGGCCAACGTCCTGACTTTC. The V gene is TRBV15, the J gene TRBJ2-6, with 9 bases matching TRBD2. V shed 0 bases and J 1 base; nucleotides not matched to a gene: 1. Germline V lookup: CDR1 LNHNV, CDR2 YYDKDF (reference sequence). CDR3 length equals 17 residues.

V gene TRBV28 combines with J gene TRBJ1-2, with 8 bases that match TRBD1. There are 14 residues in the CDR3. J was trimmed by 8 bases and V by 5 bases; bases with no gene match: 10. Per germline, CDR1 MDHEN and CDR2 SYDVKM. For the CDR3, the DNA is TGTGCCAGCAGTCAGGGGGCGCGGGTTGAAGGCTACACCTTC. Its translation is CASSQGARVEGYTF.

The V call is TRBV10-1, the J call TRBJ1-1; 8 bases agree with TRBD1. The V gene end was trimmed by 6 bases and the J gene end by 2 bases; junction bases not matched to a gene: 8. The germline CDR1 and CDR2 sequences are WNHNN and SYGVQD (reference sequence). There are 15 residues in the CDR3. CDR3: CASSTGTGVNTEAFF. In DNA form, the CDR3 reads TGCGCCAGCAGCACCGGGACAGGAGTTAACACTGAAGCTTTCTTT.

The genes are TRBV4-1 and TRBJ2-5, with TRBD2 identical over 14 bases. The CDR3 runs to 21 residues. Germline loops: CDR1 MGHRA, CDR2 YSYEKL. The V segment lost 0 bases and the J segment 1 base; nucleotides outside the gene matches: 13. This CDR3 is CASSQEPTSGGVSTTQETQYF. The CDR3, as DNA: TGCGCCAGCAGCCAAGAGCCGACTAGCGGGGGGGTTTCCACCACCCAAGAGACCCAGTACTTC.

The chain links TRBV6-6 to TRBJ2-7; 9 nucleotides align to TRBD1. CDR1 and CDR2 from the germline V gene are MNHNY and SVGAGI (reference sequence). The CDR3 is 14 residues long. The V gene end was trimmed by 0 bases and the J gene end by 7 bases; junction bases not matched to a gene: 4. CDR3 nucleotide sequence: TGTGCCAGCAGTTACTCGGACAGGGGCTGGGAGCAGTACTTC. It encodes CASSYSDRGWEQYF.

The J gene is TRBJ1-2, the V gene TRBV7-6; possibly TRBD1 for D (5 bases). The CDR3 has 15 residues. In germline, CDR1 is SGHVS, CDR2 FNYEAQ. The V gene lost 5 bases and the J gene lost 8 bases, with 21 bases spanning the gap. The CDR3 nucleotides are TGTGCCAGCAGCCCTCGAATCCAGGGTCTAGGCGGCTACACCTTC. Protein product: CASSPRIQGLGGYTF.

The rearrangement joins TRBV25-1 to TRBJ1-2, with D uncertain. The CDR3 loop spans 14 amino acids. The V end lost 3 bases, the J end lost 7 bases, and 15 bases lay between the germline ends. Germline CDR1 reads MGHDK; CDR2 reads SYGVNS. CDR3: CASSDGQQAGGYTF. The CDR3 DNA reads TGTGCCAGCAGTGATGGGCAGCAGGCCGGTGGCTACACCTTC.

This chain uses TRBV10-1 with TRBJ2-1; 14 nucleotides agree with TRBD2. Germline V gene sequence: CDR1 WNHNN, CDR2 SYGVQD (reference sequence). V dropped 6 bases and J dropped 1; count of bases not matched to a gene: 2. CDR3 length equals 16 residues. CDR3 sequence reads: CASSRTSGGSYNEQFF. Here the CDR3 DNA reads TGCGCCAGCAGCCGGACTAGCGGGGGGTCCTACAATGAGCAGTTCTTC.

This sequence joins TRBV7-9 and TRBJ2-5; 8 bases fit TRBD1. J gave up 5 bases and V 4 bases, and 3 bases lay outside the gene matches. This CDR3 is built from 13 residues. CDR1 is SEHNR and CDR2 is FQNEAQ in the germline V gene (reference sequence). In nucleotides, the CDR3 is TGTGCCAGCAGCTCCGGACAGGGCGAGACCCAGTACTTC. Protein: CASSSGQGETQYF.

The chain joins TRBV7-8 to TRBJ2-7, with D possibly TRBD2 on 6 matching bases. CDR3 length: 15 residues. V lost 5 bases and J 2 bases, leaving 16 bases between the germline ends. CDR1 and CDR2 from the germline V gene are SGHVS and FQNEAQ. CDR3 coding DNA: TGTGCCAGCAGCCTCCGGGAGCACTCTCCCTACGAGCAGTACTTC. Amino acid sequence: CASSLREHSPYEQYF.

V and J are TRBV6-4 and TRBJ2-1; 7 nucleotides line up with TRBD2. The trim removed 4 bases at V and 8 bases at J, leaving 11 bases unmatched. Looked up from germline, CDR1 is MRHNA and CDR2 is SNTAGT. The CDR3 is made up of 15 amino acids. The CDR3 here is CASSGLANFGHEQFF. The CDR3 DNA reads TGTGCCAGCAGTGGACTAGCCAACTTTGGGCATGAGCAGTTCTTC.

The V call is TRBV18, the J call TRBJ2-1; TRBD2 is a possible D gene (5 bases). Trimming took off 5 bases at V and 7 bases at J, with 9 bases between the two ends. Per the germline V gene, CDR1 is KGHSH and CDR2 is LQKENI. This CDR3 comprises 12 residues. The CDR3 DNA is TGTGCCAGCTCATTGTCGGGAAATGAGCAGTTCTTC. Translation: CASSLSGNEQFF.

The rearrangement uses TRBV28 and TRBJ2-7, with 8 nucleotides matching TRBD2. Germline V CDR1 and CDR2: MDHEN, SYDVKM. This CDR3 comprises 14 residues. V trimming: 7 bases; J trimming: 0 bases; junction bases outside the gene matches: 5. In nucleotides, the CDR3 is TGTGCCAGCAACGGGGGGGATCGCTCCTACGAGCAGTACTTC. It is translated as CASNGGDRSYEQYF.

V and J are TRBV27 and TRBJ2-7; a possible D gene is TRBD1 (6 bases). Trimming pared 2 bases from V and 0 bases from J, leaving 11 bases between. This CDR3 has 15 amino acids. The germline V gene encodes CDR1 MNHEY and CDR2 SMNVEV (reference sequence). DNA of the CDR3: TGTGCCAGCAGTTTACGGGACAACCCCTCCTACGAGCAGTACTTC. Protein sequence: CASSLRDNPSYEQYF.

The V call is TRBV7-2, the J call TRBJ2-5; TRBD2 matches at 7 bases. The CDR3 has 17 residues. Trimming cost V 5 bases and J 3 bases; bases outside gene matches: 15. The V gene's germline CDR1 is SGHTA and CDR2 FQGNSA. Written as DNA, the CDR3 is TGTGCCAGCAGCCCCCCCCCTAACCGGGACTATAAAGAGACCCAGTACTTC. It translates to CASSPPPNRDYKETQYF. The entire variable domain, with the rest obtained from reference TRBV7-2 and TRBJ2-5, is as follows: GAGVSQSPSNKVTEKGKDVELRCDPISGHTALYWYRQSLGQGLEFLIYFQGNSAPDKSGLPSDRFSAERTGGSVSTLTIQRTQQEDSAVYLCASSPPPNRDYKETQYFGPGTRLLVL.

The chain carries TRBV18 and TRBJ2-1, with 7 bases matching TRBD2. This CDR3 region has 14 residues. In germline, CDR1 is KGHSH, CDR2 LQKENI. The junction had 12 bases not matched to a gene; V was cut back by 8 bases and J by 8 bases. Written as DNA, the CDR3 is TGTGCCAGCACAACTAGCGTAGGAGGAGATGAGCAGTTCTTC. This translates into CASTTSVGGDEQFF.

The chain has TRBV28 and TRBJ2-3; 9 bases are a match to TRBD2. Trimming removed 4 bases from V and 0 bases from J; junction bases left unmatched: 5. The length of the CDR3 is 16 residues. In germline, CDR1 is MDHEN, CDR2 SYDVKM. The CDR3 coding sequence is TGTGCCAGCAGTTCACCTAGCGGGATAAGCACAGATACGCAGTATTTT. This gives the protein CASSSPSGISTDTQYF.

This chain uses TRBV6-6 with TRBJ1-2, with no clear D. Trimming left V 0 bases short and J 3 bases short, with 14 bases between. This CDR3 region has 16 residues. Germline V gene lookup returns CDR1 MNHNY and CDR2 SVGAGI (reference sequence). The CDR3 here is CASSYSRLALDYGYTF. CDR3 DNA sequence: TGTGCCAGCAGTTACTCCAGATTAGCCCTTGACTATGGCTACACCTTC.

CDR3 loop: CASSPEGLSPTYEQYF. CDR3 nucleotide sequence: TGTGCCAGTAGTCCAGAGGGACTGTCCCCAACATACGAGCAGTACTTC. The V call is TRBV19, the J call TRBJ2-7; D may be TRBD2 (6 bases). This CDR3 has 16 residues. Trimming took 5 bases from V and 4 from J, leaving 21 bases between them. CDR1 is LNHDA and CDR2 is SQIVND in the germline V gene (reference sequence).

Of note for this clone: The junction differs from germline at one of its ends, possibly a read error. The genes are TRBV5-6 and TRBJ2-1; 11 positions agree with TRBD2. This CDR3 is 15 amino acids long. CDR1 is SGHDT and CDR2 is YYEEEE in the germline V gene. CDR3 DNA sequence: TGTGCCAGCAGTTTGGTACTAGCGGGAGTAGATGAGCAGTTCTTC. Protein product: CASSLVLAGVDEQFF.